Each of the 14 T cell receptor beta chains below was sequenced from the same sample in a study of response to subunit inactivated influenza vaccine. Each CDR3 protein gets one entry after TCRdb re-called the RT-PCR reads with MiXCR. The sample records around 300,000 distinct CDR3 sequences, 22% being singletons. This sample comprised PBMCs from blood, obtained approximately 22 months after vaccination. The source is a man aged 50 to 75 who received an inactivated influenza vaccine.

The rearrangement uses TRBV7-2 and TRBJ1-3; D not resolved. CDR1 and CDR2 from the germline V gene are SGHTA and FQGNSA. The V end was cut by 1 base, the J end by 1 base, with 8 bases between. CDR3 length: 15 amino acids. This CDR3 is CASSLDPGSGNTIYF. The CDR3 DNA sequence: TGTGCCAGCAGCTTAGATCCGGGTTCTGGAAACACCATATATTTT.

Many counts were recorded for this clonotype. The rearrangement uses TRBV20-1 and TRBJ1-1, with D hard to call. The V end lost 7 bases, the J end lost 1 base, and 16 bases lay between the germline ends. In germline, CDR1 is DFQATT, CDR2 SNEGSKA (reference sequence). The CDR3 runs 14 residues. In DNA form, the CDR3 reads TGCAGTGTAAGCGAGGCCTGGCAGAACACTGAAGCTTTCTTT. Its translation: CSVSEAWQNTEAFF.

This clonotype was seen a handful of times. The chain couples TRBV6-1 to TRBJ1-1; TRBD1 matches 7 bases. Per the germline V gene, CDR1 is MNHNS and CDR2 is SASEGT. This CDR3 is built from 14 residues. Trimming took 7 bases from V and 5 from J; bases not matched to a gene: 10. CDR3 nucleotides: TGTGCCAGCACCAAACTGGTCAGGGGGACTGAAGCTTTCTTT. Amino acid sequence: CASTKLVRGTEAFF.

This chain links TRBV9 with TRBJ2-7; TRBD1 agrees at 10 bases. CDR1 is SGDLS, CDR2 YYNGEE, per germline. The CDR3 length is 15 residues. V dropped 3 bases and J dropped 5; count of bases not matched to a gene: 8. In DNA form, the CDR3 reads TGTGCCAGCAGCGACCGGGACAGGGGAATCGACGAGCAGTACTTC. Residues: CASSDRDRGIDEQYF. Full variable domain (outside the CDR3, taken from reference TRBV9 and TRBJ2-7): DSGVTQTPKHLITATGQRVTLRCSPRSGDLSVYWYQQSLDQGLQFLIQYYNGEERAKGNILERFSAQQFPDLHSELNLSSLELGDSALYFCASSDRDRGIDEQYFGPGTRLTVT.

This clonotype was counted a few times. V is TRBV28 and J is TRBJ2-3, with 8 bases fitting TRBD2. V shed 6 bases and J 4 bases; nucleotides not matched to a gene: 9. The germline CDR1 and CDR2 sequences are MDHEN and SYDVKM. The CDR3 has 15 residues. The CDR3 sequence: CASRGGLREADTQYF. In DNA form, the CDR3 reads TGTGCCAGCAGGGGCGGTTTGCGGGAGGCAGATACGCAGTATTTT.

This clonotype was detected ten times or more. The V and J genes are TRBV5-1 and TRBJ1-2; no clear D. The V gene lost 0 bases and the J gene lost 5 bases, with 11 bases spanning the gap. CDR3 length equals 14 residues. Germline assignment: CDR1 SGHRS and CDR2 YFSETQ. CDR3 loop: CASSLDVQGYGYTF. For the CDR3, the DNA is TGCGCCAGCAGCTTGGACGTACAAGGTTATGGCTACACCTTC.

V gene TRBV25-1 combines with J gene TRBJ2-1; TRBD2 matches at 7 bases. Germline loops: CDR1 MGHDK, CDR2 SYGVNS. This CDR3 contains 18 residues. The V gene end was trimmed by 1 base and the J gene end by 1 base; junction bases not matched to a gene: 10. The DNA of the CDR3 is TGTGCCAGCAGTGAATTCACTAGCGAAGGCTCTTCCTACAATGAGCAGTTCTTC. Amino acids: CASSEFTSEGSSYNEQFF.

This clonotype was recorded at least ten times. Sequence at one end of the junction differs from germline and may be a read error. The V gene is TRBV5-1, the J gene TRBJ1-5, with 7 bases fitting TRBD1. Per the germline V gene, CDR1 is SGHRS and CDR2 is YFSETQ. The CDR3 has 15 amino acids. In DNA form, the CDR3 reads TGCGCCAGCAGTTTGGAAGCAGGGGGTCGCCAGCCCCAGCATTTT. Translation gives CASSLEAGGRQPQHF.

The genes are TRBV20-1 and TRBJ2-5, with D tentatively TRBD1 (5 bases). Germline V gene data show CDR1 as DFQATT and CDR2 as SNEGSKA (reference sequence). This CDR3 region has 12 residues. V gave up 5 bases and J gave up 4 bases, with 11 bases separating them. DNA of the CDR3: TGCAGTGCTGGGGCAGGGCCAGAGACCCAGTACTTC. Amino acids: CSAGAGPETQYF.

The gene calls are TRBV30 and TRBJ1-5; 9 bases map to TRBD1. Germline V lookup: CDR1 GTSNPN, CDR2 SVGIG (reference sequence). CDR3 length: 16 residues. V trimming: 0 bases; J trimming: 1 base; junction bases outside the gene matches: 4. CDR3 protein: CAWSVGQGWSNQPQHF. For the CDR3, the DNA is TGTGCCTGGAGTGTGGGACAGGGTTGGAGCAATCAGCCCCAGCATTTT.

This clonotype was observed many times. The rearrangement links TRBV20-1 to TRBJ1-2; 7 bases fit TRBD1. Germline CDR1 and CDR2: DFQATT and SNEGSKA (reference sequence). The V gene end was trimmed by 2 bases and the J gene end by 8 bases; junction bases not matched to a gene: 11. The CDR3 contains 14 residues. The CDR3 DNA is TGCAGTGCTAGAAAGGGGGACAGCGGGCAGGGCTACACCTTC. Amino acids: CSARKGDSGQGYTF.

CDR3 sequence reads: CASSSRTGNSPLHF. For the CDR3, the DNA is TGTGCCAGTAGTTCGAGGACAGGAAATTCACCCCTCCACTTT. The chain combines TRBV19 with TRBJ1-6, with 7 bases aligning to TRBD1. Germline assignment: CDR1 LNHDA and CDR2 SQIVND (reference sequence). J was trimmed by 7 bases and V by 5 bases; bases with no gene match: 5. The CDR3 sequence is 14 residues long.

This clonotype was detected ten times or more. The chain has TRBV29-1 and TRBJ1-2; D gene ambiguous. The CDR3 loop spans 12 amino acids. Germline V gives CDR1 SQVTM, CDR2 ANQGSEA. V shed 4 bases and J shed 4 bases, with 10 bases lying between them. CDR3 residues: CSVGTVTYGYTF. The CDR3 bases are TGCAGCGTTGGGACGGTGACCTATGGCTACACCTTC.

The gene calls are TRBV7-2 and TRBJ2-5; D possibly corresponds to TRBD1 (5 bases). The V end was cut by 3 bases, the J end by 5 bases, with 16 bases between. CDR3 size: 15 residues. Germline loops: CDR1 SGHTA, CDR2 FQGNSA. CDR3 protein: CASSLSQGYMETQYF. The CDR3 coding sequence is TGTGCCAGCAGCTTGTCCCAGGGTTATATGGAGACCCAGTACTTC.